The present T cell receptor beta chain was sequenced within a study of T cells after yellow fever vaccination. The CDR3 runs 15 residues. The V and J ends lost 4 bases and 6 bases respectively, with 14 bases between them. Germline V CDR1 and CDR2: SGHRS, YFSETQ. TCRdb re-derived calls from the 5' RACE reads in MiXCR, one entry per CDR3 protein. This sample has 280,000 or so distinct CDR3 sequences, with less than 9.5% found just once. The chain carries TRBV5-1 and TRBJ1-6; weak D call: TRBD1 (5 bases). This receptor was identified in a man younger than 35 who received the YFV17D yellow fever vaccine. This material consisted of CD4+ T cells sorted from PBMCs, taken 5 days after the yellow fever booster vaccination. The CDR3 sequence: CASSLLPGLNSPLHF. The CDR3 nucleotides read TGCGCCAGCAGCCTCCTACCGGGACTTAATTCACCCCTCCACTTT.